This TCR beta chain was sequenced during a study of T-cell memory formation after mild COVID-19. Overall study: Clusters of TCRs were largely donor specific.

This clonotype was detected a few times. Its antigen is still unknown. 5'RACE primed from the constant segment yielded TCR alpha and TCR beta cDNA libraries bearing sample barcodes and UMIs. TCRdb ran MiXCR on the 5' RACE reads and lists one entry per CDR3 protein. The table has 300,000 to 400,000 distinct CDR3 sequences, over 20% seen once. Overall study results and limits: Pre-infection memory held some responding clones, suggesting pre-existing cross-reactive T cells responded. Contracting clones localized mainly to CM and EM when CD4+ and mainly to EMRA when CD8+.

The germline V gene has CDR1 SGHRS and CDR2 YFSETQ. This CDR3 comprises 15 residues. Trimming removed 4 bases from V and 5 bases from J; junction bases left unmatched: 7. The chain is built from TRBV5-1 and TRBJ1-1; TRBD1 agrees at 11 bases. The clonotype comes from an adult woman who had mild COVID-19 (a few samples of this study predate the infection). Cell type and time point are not known. The sample comprised PBMCs or a T cell subset sorted from them (not recorded which). The CDR3: CASSRLGTGGTEAFF. The DNA for the CDR3 is TGCGCCAGCAGCCGGCTAGGGACAGGGGGAACTGAAGCTTTCTTT.